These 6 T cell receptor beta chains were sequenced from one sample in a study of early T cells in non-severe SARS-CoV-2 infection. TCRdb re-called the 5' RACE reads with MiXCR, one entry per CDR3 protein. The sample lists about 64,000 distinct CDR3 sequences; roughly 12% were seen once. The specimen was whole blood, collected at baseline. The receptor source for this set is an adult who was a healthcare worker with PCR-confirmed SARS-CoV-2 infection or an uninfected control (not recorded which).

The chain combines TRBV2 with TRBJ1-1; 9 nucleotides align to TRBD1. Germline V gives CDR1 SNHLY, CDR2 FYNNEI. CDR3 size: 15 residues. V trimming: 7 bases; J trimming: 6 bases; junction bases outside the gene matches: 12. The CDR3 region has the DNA TGTGCCAGCACCAACCGGGACAGGGACATAGCTGAAGCTTTCTTT. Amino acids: CASTNRDRDIAEAFF.

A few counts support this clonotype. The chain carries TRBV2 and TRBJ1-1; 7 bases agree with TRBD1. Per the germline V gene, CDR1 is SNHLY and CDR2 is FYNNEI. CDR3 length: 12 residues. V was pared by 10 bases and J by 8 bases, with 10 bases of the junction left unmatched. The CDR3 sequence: CATRPGTAEAFF. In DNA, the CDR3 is TGTGCCACCCGTCCCGGGACAGCCGAAGCTTTCTTT.

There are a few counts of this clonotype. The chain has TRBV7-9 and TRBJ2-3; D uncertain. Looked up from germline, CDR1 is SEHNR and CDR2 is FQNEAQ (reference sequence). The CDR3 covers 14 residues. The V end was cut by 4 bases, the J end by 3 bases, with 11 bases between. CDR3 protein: CASSSTSGTDTQYF. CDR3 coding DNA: TGTGCCAGCAGCTCCACCTCCGGGACAGATACGCAGTATTTT.

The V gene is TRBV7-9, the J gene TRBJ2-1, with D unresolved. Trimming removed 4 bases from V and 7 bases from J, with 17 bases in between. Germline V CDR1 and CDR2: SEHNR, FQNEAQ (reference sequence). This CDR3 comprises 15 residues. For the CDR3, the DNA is TGTGCCAGCAGCTCCGCAATACATCTCGGAAATGAGCAGTTCTTC. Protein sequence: CASSSAIHLGNEQFF.

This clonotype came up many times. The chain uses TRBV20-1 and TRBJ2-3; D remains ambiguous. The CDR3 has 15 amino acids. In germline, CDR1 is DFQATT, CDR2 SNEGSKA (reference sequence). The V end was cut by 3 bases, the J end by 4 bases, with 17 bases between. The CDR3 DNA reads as TGCAGTGCTAGCTTCCGGCTAGTGAACGCAGATACGCAGTATTTT. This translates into CSASFRLVNADTQYF.

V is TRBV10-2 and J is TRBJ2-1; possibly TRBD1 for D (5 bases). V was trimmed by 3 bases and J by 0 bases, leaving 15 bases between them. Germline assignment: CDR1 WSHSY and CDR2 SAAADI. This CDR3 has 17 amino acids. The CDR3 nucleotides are TGCGCCAGCAGTGATCGACAGCCCCTTAGCTCCTACAATGAGCAGTTCTTC. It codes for CASSDRQPLSSYNEQFF.